The next 19 T cell receptor beta chains were all read from a single sample in a study of OX40 agonist ivuxolimab in advanced cancers. Generated by immunoSEQ multiplex PCR, the TCRdb table keeps only in-frame clones and is missing some. This table has some 14,000 clones, 77% appearing once. The sample here was CD4+ or CD8+ T cells sorted from blood, taken in a trial of the OX40 agonist ivuxolimab. The receptor set was obtained from an adult with an advanced solid tumor such as melanoma, head and neck, liver or kidney cancer.

Concerning this clone: A junction boundary mismatches the germline segment, possibly from a read error. V is TRBV29-1 and J is TRBJ2-3, with 7 nucleotides matching TRBD2. This CDR3 comprises 16 residues. The germline CDR1 and CDR2 sequences are SQVTM and ANQGSEA. The CDR3 reads CIVERLEGLPTDTHYF. CDR3 nucleotides: TGCATCGTTGAAAGGTTGGAGGGACTACCCACTGATACTCATTATTTT.

This chain connects TRBV27 to TRBJ2-2; D gene ambiguous. Germline V gene sequence: CDR1 MNHEY, CDR2 SMNVEV (reference sequence). The CDR3 contains 12 residues. Trimming stripped 8 bases from V and 2 bases from J, with 6 bases between. CDR3 sequence (DNA): TGTGCCAGCCGAGCTAACACCGGGGAGCTGTTTTTT. Protein: CASRANTGELFF.

The chain carries TRBV18 and TRBJ2-1, with 7 bases lining up with TRBD2. CDR3 length: 17 residues. In germline, CDR1 is KGHSH, CDR2 LQKENI. The J segment lost 1 base and the V segment lost 5 bases, leaving 11 bases of the junction unmatched. The CDR3 is CASSRPGGSASYNEQFF. The CDR3 DNA reads TGTGCCAGCTCAAGGCCGGGAGGTAGCGCGTCCTACAATGAGCAGTTCTTC.

J is TRBJ2-7 and V is TRBV9; TRBD1 matches 8 bases. Per the germline V gene, CDR1 is SGDLS and CDR2 is YYNGEE. The CDR3 spans 16 residues. V was clipped by 3 bases and J by 0 bases; unmatched bases: 8. CDR3 nucleotide sequence: TGTGCCAGCAGCGCAACAGGGGGAATGGACTCCTACGAGCAGTACTTC. It yields the protein CASSATGGMDSYEQYF.

This clone showed up just once. The chain employs TRBV30 and TRBJ1-2; no clear D. Looked up from germline, CDR1 is GTSNPN and CDR2 is SVGIG (reference sequence). The CDR3 covers 13 residues. V lost 2 bases, J lost 2 bases, and 9 bases lay in between. The CDR3 region is CAWSSGINYGYTF. CDR3 DNA sequence: TGTGCCTGGAGTTCGGGGATCAACTATGGCTACACCTTC.

The chain carries TRBV19 and TRBJ2-1; TRBD1 agrees at 9 bases. Germline V gives CDR1 LNHDA, CDR2 SQIVND (reference sequence). After removal of 6 bases from V and 3 bases from J, the junction contained 3 bases not matched to a gene. CDR3 length: 14 residues. The CDR3 sequence is CASSPGQGYNEQFF. CDR3 bases: TGTGCCAGTAGCCCGGGACAGGGCTACAATGAGCAGTTCTTC.

By share of the sample, this clone is medium-sized. V and J are TRBV27 and TRBJ2-5; TRBD2 aligns across 8 bases. V lost 1 base to trimming and J lost 2 bases; unmatched junction nucleotides: 3. Germline CDR1 is MNHEY and CDR2 is SMNVEV (reference sequence). CDR3 length: 15 residues. The CDR3 bases are TGTGCCAGCAGTTTATACGGGAGGGGGCAAGAGACCCAGTACTTC. It translates to CASSLYGRGQETQYF.

Only one count was recorded for this clone. The chain carries TRBV27 and TRBJ2-1, with 8 bases identical to TRBD2. There are 17 residues in the CDR3. CDR1 MNHEY and CDR2 SMNVEV come from the germline V gene (reference sequence). The trim removed 5 bases at V and 0 bases at J, leaving 9 bases unmatched. CDR3 region: CASSPRTSPTSYNEQFF. The CDR3 DNA reads as TGTGCCAGCAGTCCACGGACTAGCCCTACCTCCTACAATGAGCAGTTCTTC.

The chain joins TRBV9 to TRBJ2-1; D is perhaps TRBD1 or TRBD2 (6 bases each). V lost 1 base and J lost 11, with 10 bases in between. CDR1 is SGDLS, CDR2 YYNGEE, per germline. The CDR3 extends over 12 amino acids. The CDR3 DNA is TGTGCCAGCAGCGTATTAGGGGGGAAGCAGTTCTTC. Protein sequence: CASSVLGGKQFF.

This clone was observed a handful of times. The V call is TRBV6-5, the J call TRBJ1-2; 9 bases line up with TRBD1. Germline V lookup: CDR1 MNHEY, CDR2 SVGAGI. This CDR3 spans 13 amino acids. J was trimmed by 7 bases and V by 5 bases; bases with no gene match: 5. The CDR3 spells CASSPGQGSGYTF. The DNA for the CDR3 is TGTGCCAGCAGTCCTGGACAGGGGTCTGGCTACACCTTC.

This clone was observed a few times. CDR3 nucleotides: TGTGCCAGTAGTATAGTTTTCCCCGGGGAGCTGTTTTTT. Its protein is CASSIVFPGELFF. V usage is TRBV19 and J usage is TRBJ2-2; D remains ambiguous. Trimming took off 1 base at V and 6 bases at J, with 6 bases between the two ends. From germline, CDR1 is LNHDA and CDR2 SQIVND (reference sequence). The CDR3 consists of 13 residues.

The chain employs TRBV7-2 and TRBJ1-1; possible D gene TRBD1, 5 bases. The CDR3 is 13 residues long. Germline assignment: CDR1 SGHTA and CDR2 FQGNSA. V was pared by 1 base and J by 7 bases, with 10 bases between. CDR3 sequence: CASSLVGGGEAFF. CDR3 in DNA: TGTGCCAGCAGCTTAGTTGGGGGGGGTGAAGCTTTCTTT. The full variable domain, its missing parts supplied by reference TRBV7-2 and TRBJ1-1, is GAGVSQSPSNKVTEKGKDVELRCDPISGHTALYWYRQSLGQGLEFLIYFQGNSAPDKSGLPSDRFSAERTGGSVSTLTIQRTQQEDSAVYLCASSLVGGGEAFFGQGTRLTVV.

This clone was seen a few times. The chain uses TRBV7-8 and TRBJ2-7, with a possible D match to TRBD2 (6 bases). The CDR3 sequence is 14 residues long. The V and J ends lost 4 bases and 0 bases respectively, with 10 bases between them. Germline CDR1 SGHVS, CDR2 FQNEAQ. In DNA, the CDR3 is TGTGCCAGCAGCTCCCTCGGGAGCTCCTACGAGCAGTACTTC. Its protein product is CASSSLGSSYEQYF.

The chain joins TRBV7-9 to TRBJ2-7; 7 nucleotides match TRBD2. CDR3 size: 16 residues. Germline CDR1 is SEHNR and CDR2 is FQNEAQ (reference sequence). V lost 1 base, J lost 3 bases, and 9 bases stayed unmatched. DNA for the CDR3: TGTGCCAGCAGCTTAGAAGGGCCAGCGGGGCTCTACGAGCAGTACTTC. Its translation is CASSLEGPAGLYEQYF.

This clone was counted a single time. The chain links TRBV5-1 to TRBJ2-1; 8 nucleotides match TRBD2. With 0 bases clipped from V and 7 bases from J, the junction kept 3 bases outside the gene matches. CDR1 and CDR2 from the germline V gene are SGHRS and YFSETQ. This CDR3 region has 14 residues. The CDR3 spells CASSLEGLGNEQFF. Written as DNA, the CDR3 is TGCGCCAGCAGCTTGGAGGGACTAGGGAATGAGCAGTTCTTC.

The CDR3 loop reads CASSFGAGVIDEQYF. The CDR3, as DNA: TGTGCCAGCAGCTTCGGAGCGGGAGTAATTGACGAGCAGTACTTC. This sequence joins TRBV7-8 and TRBJ2-7, with TRBD2 identical over 8 bases. The CDR3 loop spans 15 amino acids. J gave up 5 bases and V 3 bases, and 9 bases lay outside the gene matches. The germline V gene has CDR1 SGHVS and CDR2 FQNEAQ.

This sequence joins TRBV7-9 and TRBJ2-2, with 11 bases matching TRBD2. CDR1 and CDR2 from the germline V gene are SEHNR and FQNEAQ (reference sequence). CDR3 length equals 17 residues. The V segment lost 5 bases and the J segment 7 bases; nucleotides outside the gene matches: 12. For the CDR3, the DNA is TGTGCCAGCAGCCCCGCGTTGGGCCTAGCGGGAGGCGGGGAGCTGTTTTTT. Translated, it gives CASSPALGLAGGGELFF.

V and J are TRBV5-1 and TRBJ2-5; TRBD2 agrees at 10 bases. This CDR3 comprises 16 residues. Per the germline V gene, CDR1 is SGHRS and CDR2 is YFSETQ. V was pared by 4 bases and J by 1 base, with 7 bases of the junction left unmatched. CDR3 in DNA: TGCGCCAGCAGCCCTCGGACTAGCGGTAGCCAAGAGACCCAGTACTTC. Its translation is CASSPRTSGSQETQYF.

This chain joins TRBV20-1 and TRBJ1-2; D remains ambiguous. The CDR3 runs 11 residues. V was pared by 3 bases and J by 7 bases, with 9 bases between. The germline gives CDR1 DFQATT, CDR2 SNEGSKA (reference sequence). In DNA, the CDR3 is TGCAGTGCTAGGACCGTCGGTGGCTACACCTTC. This translates into CSARTVGGYTF.